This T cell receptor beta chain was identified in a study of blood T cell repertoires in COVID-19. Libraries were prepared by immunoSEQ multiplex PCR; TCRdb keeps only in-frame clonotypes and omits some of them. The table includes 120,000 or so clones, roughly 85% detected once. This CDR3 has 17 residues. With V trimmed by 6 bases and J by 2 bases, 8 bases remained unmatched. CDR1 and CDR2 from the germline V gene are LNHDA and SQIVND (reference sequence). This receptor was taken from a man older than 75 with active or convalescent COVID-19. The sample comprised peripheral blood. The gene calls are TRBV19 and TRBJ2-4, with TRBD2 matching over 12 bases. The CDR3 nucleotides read TGTGCCAGTAGCCACTTGACTAGCGGGAGTTCCAAAAACATTCAGTACTTC. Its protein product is CASSHLTSGSSKNIQYF.